The T cell receptor beta chain described here comes from a study of blood T cells in healthy people across ages. Broader study findings: The authors considered diversity estimates from one million T cells to be underestimates.

The use of a sample-barcoded 5' primer and a J-beta primer mix characterized a second PCR of roughly 7 to 12 cycles. TCRdb re-called the 5' RACE reads with MiXCR, one entry per CDR3 protein. The table includes about 720,000 distinct CDR3 sequences, 22% detected once. The CDR3 loop spans 14 amino acids. Unmatched junction bases numbered 10, after V lost 1 base and J lost 13 bases. Germline V gene data show CDR1 as SGHTA and CDR2 as FQGNSA. As regards this clonotype: Its target is not known.

The clonotype originates from a man aged 70-80 years in good health. Source material: blood. This chain uses TRBV7-2 with TRBJ2-1; 7 bases are shared with TRBD1. CDR3 sequence reads: CASSLVASGGFQFF. The CDR3 DNA reads as TGTGCCAGCAGCTTAGTAGCGTCAGGGGGTTTTCAGTTCTTC.